The 26 T cell receptor beta chains given below trace back to one sample, sequenced in a study of CD8+CD57+ T cells in acquired aplastic anemia. Genomic DNA, serving as template, underwent TCR beta VDJ and CDR3 profiling. Each CDR3 protein is one row after TCRdb ran MiXCR on the reads. The sample lists some 170,000 distinct CDR3 sequences, around 40% occurring once. Sequenced material: sorted CD4+, CD8+, or CD8+CD57+ T cells (not recorded which) from PBMCs. The receptors derive from a human donor in good health.

The rearrangement links TRBV6-1 to TRBJ2-7; 7 nucleotides agree with TRBD1. Per germline, CDR1 MNHNS and CDR2 SASEGT. The CDR3 has 13 amino acids. The junction had 10 bases not matched to a gene; V was cut back by 11 bases and J by 3 bases. CDR3 in DNA: TGTGCCGGCCGACAGGGATCAGTCTACGAGCAGTACTTC. This translates into CAGRQGSVYEQYF.

This clonotype was detected a few times. The junction does not match germline at one end; this may be a read error. The CDR3 here is CSVGGGGLRNEQFF. The CDR3 DNA follows: TGTAGCGTTGGTGGCGGGGGGCTTAGGAATGAGCAGTTCTTC. The chain carries TRBV29-1 and TRBJ2-1, with TRBD2 matching over 8 bases. CDR1 is SQVTM and CDR2 is ANQGSEA in the germline V gene. CDR3 length: 14 residues.

Turning to this clonotype: The junction departs from germline at one end; a sequencing error may be responsible. This chain links TRBV4-2 with TRBJ2-1; 8 bases map to TRBD1. CDR3 length equals 15 residues. Germline V CDR1 and CDR2: LGHNA, YNFKEQ. CDR3 sequence reads: CASSQDRGRYNEQFF. CDR3 nucleotide sequence: TGTGCCAGCAGTCAAGACAGGGGCCGATACAATGAGCAGTTCTTC.

This clonotype was picked up many times. The chain carries TRBV7-8 and TRBJ1-5; D gene ambiguous. Trimming removed 3 bases from V and 0 bases from J, with 6 bases in between. There are 14 residues in the CDR3. Per the germline V gene, CDR1 is SGHVS and CDR2 is FQNEAQ. CDR3 DNA: TGTGCCAGCAGCTTTGAATATAGCAATCAGCCCCAGCATTTT. Translation gives CASSFEYSNQPQHF. Drawing the rest from reference TRBV7-8 and TRBJ1-5, the complete variable domain is GAGVSQSPRYKVAKRGQDVALRCDPISGHVSLFWYQQALGQGPEFLTYFQNEAQLDKSGLPSDRFFAERPEGSVSTLKIQRTQQEDSAVYLCASSFEYSNQPQHFGDGTRLSIL.

The J gene is TRBJ2-7, the V gene TRBV24-1; TRBD1 is a possible D gene (6 bases). Germline V gene lookup returns CDR1 KGHDR and CDR2 SFDVKD. Trimming removed 3 bases from V and 2 bases from J, with 16 bases in between. The CDR3 totals 16 residues. CDR3 DNA sequence: TGTGCCACCAGTGATACCGTCGGGACATCTACCTACGAGCAGTACTTC. Protein product: CATSDTVGTSTYEQYF.

The rearrangement joins TRBV7-8 to TRBJ2-7; 16 bases align to TRBD2. Looked up from germline, CDR1 is SGHVS and CDR2 is FQNEAQ. The V gene end was trimmed by 5 bases and the J gene end by 10 bases; junction bases not matched to a gene: 5. This CDR3 spans 14 amino acids. CDR3 in DNA: TGTGCCAGCAGCACAGGGACTAGCGGGGGGGCCCAGTACTTC. As protein: CASSTGTSGGAQYF.

This clonotype has at least ten counts. The V gene is TRBV29-1, the J gene TRBJ1-4, with D unclear. This CDR3 spans 13 amino acids. Germline CDR1 SQVTM, CDR2 ANQGSEA. Trimming left V 4 bases short and J 7 bases short, with 13 bases between. The CDR3 DNA follows: TGCAGCGTTGGGGTCTTCTCGGGTGAAAAACTGTTTTTT. It codes for CSVGVFSGEKLFF.

This clonotype was counted a few times. V and J are TRBV2 and TRBJ1-2; TRBD1 agrees at 7 bases. The V and J ends lost 5 bases and 8 bases, in that order; junction bases with no gene match: 5. This CDR3 contains 12 residues. Germline CDR1 is SNHLY and CDR2 is FYNNEI. CDR3 sequence: CASSFDRDGYTF. The CDR3 DNA sequence: TGTGCCAGCAGTTTCGACAGGGACGGCTACACCTTC.

The V and J genes are TRBV12-3 or TRBV12-4 and TRBJ1-2; no firm D call. Trimming stripped 6 bases from V and 8 bases from J, with 10 bases between. This CDR3 is 11 amino acids long. The DNA of the CDR3 is TGTGCCAGCAGCATCCTTTCGGGCTACACCTTC. Translating it yields CASSILSGYTF.

This chain links TRBV3-1 with TRBJ2-7; the D gene could be TRBD1 or TRBD2 (6 bases each). The CDR3 is 21 amino acids. Germline CDR1 is LGHDT and CDR2 is YNNKEL (reference sequence). Trimming removed 3 bases from V and 2 bases from J, with 32 bases in between. CDR3 residues: CASSHRGSRGIAGVGTYEQYF. CDR3 nucleotides: TGTGCCAGCAGCCATCGGGGGAGTAGGGGGATTGCAGGGGTCGGCACCTACGAGCAGTACTTC.

This chain connects TRBV20-1 to TRBJ1-1; D ambiguous. The CDR3 length is 13 residues. The germline gives CDR1 DFQATT, CDR2 SNEGSKA (reference sequence). Trimming shortened V by 4 bases and J by 3 bases, and 12 bases separated the two germline ends. The CDR3 is CSATFDRYTEAFF. In nucleotides, the CDR3 is TGCAGTGCTACCTTCGACCGGTACACTGAAGCTTTCTTT.

The rearrangement uses TRBV6-4 and TRBJ2-3; the D is unclear. The CDR3 consists of 12 residues. CDR1 MRHNA and CDR2 SNTAGT come from the germline V gene. The V gene lost 6 bases and the J gene lost 8 bases, with 12 bases spanning the gap. CDR3 region: CASSPPRRTQYF. CDR3 sequence (DNA): TGTGCCAGCAGCCCACCCCGGCGTACGCAGTATTTT.

CDR3 DNA: TGTGCCAGCAGTCCTACAGGGTACACTGAAGCTTTCTTT. Translation: CASSPTGYTEAFF. V gene TRBV2 combines with J gene TRBJ1-1; D might be TRBD1 (6 bases). The CDR3 spans 13 residues. Trimming shortened V by 5 bases and J by 3 bases, and 10 bases separated the two germline ends. Germline CDR1 is SNHLY and CDR2 is FYNNEI.

Concerning this clonotype itself: The junction does not match germline at one end; this may be a read error. The V gene is TRBV20-1, the J gene TRBJ2-7; D might be TRBD2 (5 bases). CDR1 and CDR2 from the germline V gene are DFQATT and SNEGSKA (reference sequence). This CDR3 is built from 15 residues. CDR3 loop: CSATWSSGATYERHF. As DNA, the CDR3 is TGCAGTGCCACCTGGAGTTCAGGCGCTACCTACGAGCGGCACTTC.

This clonotype was detected only a few times. The chain employs TRBV6-1 and TRBJ2-1; 10 bases are shared with TRBD2. V was pared by 7 bases and J by 0 bases, with 12 bases of the junction left unmatched. There are 18 residues in the CDR3. Germline V gene data show CDR1 as MNHNS and CDR2 as SASEGT. Here the CDR3 DNA reads TGTGCCAGCATGAGAAGCGGGGGGGGGTCAAGCTCCTACAATGAGCAGTTCTTC. This sequence encodes CASMRSGGGSSSYNEQFF.

V gene TRBV11-2 combines with J gene TRBJ2-6; a weak D match, TRBD1 (6 bases). CDR3 size: 15 residues. Germline values: CDR1 SGHAT, CDR2 FQNNGV. V was shortened by 5 bases and J by 2 bases, with 10 bases between the two germline ends. The CDR3 DNA reads as TGTGCCAGCAGCATTACAGGGACTGGGGCCAACGTCCTGACTTTC. Protein: CASSITGTGANVLTF.

This clonotype was observed many times. The chain joins TRBV5-6 to TRBJ2-7; D uncertain. V gave up 1 base and J gave up 9 bases, with 14 bases separating them. This CDR3 is built from 13 residues. The germline V gene has CDR1 SGHDT and CDR2 YYEEEE. The CDR3 DNA reads TGTGCCAGCAGCTTGCAGGAACGCCTGGGGCAGTACTTC. This codes for CASSLQERLGQYF.

Worth noting for this clonotype: A much larger clone differs from this one at a single base, so this may be a read error. The rearrangement links TRBV6-1 to TRBJ2-6; no firm D call. Germline assignment: CDR1 MNHNS and CDR2 SASEGT. The CDR3 extends over 13 amino acids. CDR3: CASKKRSPNVLAF. DNA for the CDR3: TGTGCCAGCAAAAAACGGTCCCCAAACGTCCTGGCTTTC.

This clonotype has ten or more counts. The chain couples TRBV7-2 to TRBJ1-4; D might be TRBD1 (6 bases). The germline V gene encodes CDR1 SGHTA and CDR2 FQGNSA. Trimming shortened V by 3 bases and J by 6 bases, and 11 bases separated the two germline ends. The CDR3 runs 14 residues. The CDR3 sequence: CASSFRGRDEKLFF. Here the CDR3 DNA reads TGTGCCAGCAGCTTCAGGGGAAGGGATGAAAAACTGTTTTTT.

J is TRBJ2-7 and V is TRBV20-1, with D possibly being TRBD2 (6 bases). Germline V gene data show CDR1 as DFQATT and CDR2 as SNEGSKA (reference sequence). The CDR3 totals 14 residues. Trimming pared 6 bases from V and 4 bases from J, leaving 19 bases between. CDR3 sequence: CSAEGGAWGYEQYF. The CDR3 DNA reads as TGCAGTGCCGAAGGAGGGGCCTGGGGTTACGAGCAGTACTTC.

Ten or more counts support this clonotype. V usage is TRBV7-3 and J usage is TRBJ2-3; perhaps TRBD2 as D (6 bases). V lost 2 bases and J 0 bases, leaving 6 bases between the germline ends. Germline-derived CDR1 and CDR2 are SGHTA and FQGTGA. The CDR3 sequence is 14 residues long. The CDR3 coding sequence is TGTGCCAGCAGCTTAGGGACTAGCACAGATACGCAGTATTTT. It specifies CASSLGTSTDTQYF. The full variable domain, in which reference TRBV7-3 and TRBJ2-3 provide the parts outside the CDR3, is GAGVSQTPSNKVTEKGKYVELRCDPISGHTALYWYRQSLGQGPEFLIYFQGTGAADDSGLPNDRFFAVRPEGSVSTLKIQRTERGDSAVYLCASSLGTSTDTQYFGPGTRLTVL.

This clonotype was recorded many times. The J gene is TRBJ1-3, the V gene TRBV20-1; the D gene is possibly TRBD1 (6 bases). The germline V gene has CDR1 DFQATT and CDR2 SNEGSKA (reference sequence). The CDR3 consists of 16 residues. With 0 bases removed from V and 2 bases from J, the gap between germline ends came to 14 bases. The CDR3 bases are TGCAGTGCTAGAGATCCTCAGGGGTCTGCTGGAAACACCATATATTTT. It translates to CSARDPQGSAGNTIYF.

This sequence joins TRBV10-1 and TRBJ2-3, with 7 bases identical to TRBD2. The CDR3 spans 15 residues. Germline-derived CDR1 and CDR2 are WNHNN and SYGVQD (reference sequence). V gave up 6 bases and J gave up 0 bases; unmatched junction bases: 6. Written as DNA, the CDR3 is TGCGCCAGCAGCGAGCGGGACCCTAGCACAGATACGCAGTATTTT. It is translated as CASSERDPSTDTQYF.

This clonotype appeared many times. The V gene is TRBV5-4, the J gene TRBJ1-2, with D possibly matching TRBD1 (6 bases). Trimming cost V 0 bases and J 3 bases, with 9 bases left between them. The length of the CDR3 is 14 residues. Germline assignment: CDR1 SGHNT and CDR2 YYREEE (reference sequence). The CDR3 nucleotides read TGTGCCAGCAGCTTGGGCCAGGGGCACTATGGCTACACCTTC. It specifies CASSLGQGHYGYTF.

This clonotype appeared many times. The genes are TRBV3-1 and TRBJ1-6, with 7 bases matching TRBD1. CDR1 is LGHDT, CDR2 YNNKEL, per germline (reference sequence). The CDR3 extends over 15 amino acids. V dropped 4 bases and J dropped 6; count of bases not matched to a gene: 6. CDR3: CASSRSDRSNSPLHF. As DNA, the CDR3 is TGTGCCAGCAGCCGGTCGGACAGGTCTAATTCACCCCTCCACTTT.

This clonotype was recorded many times. V usage is TRBV5-1 and J usage is TRBJ2-1, with D perhaps TRBD1 (5 bases). CDR3 length: 14 amino acids. V lost 0 bases, J lost 8 bases, and 12 bases lay in between. From germline, CDR1 is SGHRS and CDR2 YFSETQ. The CDR3 spells CASSLGRVSDEQFF. CDR3 nucleotide sequence: TGCGCCAGCAGCTTGGGCAGGGTATCCGATGAGCAGTTCTTC.